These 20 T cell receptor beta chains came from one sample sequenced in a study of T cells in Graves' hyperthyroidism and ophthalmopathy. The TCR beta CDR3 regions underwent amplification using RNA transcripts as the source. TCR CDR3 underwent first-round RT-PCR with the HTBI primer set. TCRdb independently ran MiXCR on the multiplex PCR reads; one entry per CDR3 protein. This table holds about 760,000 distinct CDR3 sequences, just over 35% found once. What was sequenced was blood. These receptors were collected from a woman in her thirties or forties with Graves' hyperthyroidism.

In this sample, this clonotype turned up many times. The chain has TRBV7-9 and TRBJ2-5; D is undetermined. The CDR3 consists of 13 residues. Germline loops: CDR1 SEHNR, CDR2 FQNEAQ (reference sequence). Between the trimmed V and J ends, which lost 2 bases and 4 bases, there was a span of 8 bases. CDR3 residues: CASSLSVGETQYF. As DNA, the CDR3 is TGTGCCAGCAGCTTAAGCGTAGGAGAGACCCAGTACTTC.

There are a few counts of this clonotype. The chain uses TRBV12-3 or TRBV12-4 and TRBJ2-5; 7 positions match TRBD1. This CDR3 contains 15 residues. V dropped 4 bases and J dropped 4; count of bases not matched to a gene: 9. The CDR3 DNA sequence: TGTGCCAGCAGTTACAGGGGACAGTCCAGAGAGACCCAGTACTTC. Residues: CASSYRGQSRETQYF.

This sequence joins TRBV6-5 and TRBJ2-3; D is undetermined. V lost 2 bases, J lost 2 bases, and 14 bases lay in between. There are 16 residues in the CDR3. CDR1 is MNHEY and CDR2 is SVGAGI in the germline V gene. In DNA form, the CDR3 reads TGTGCCAGCAGTTACGATCCGCAGGCTATCACAGATACGCAGTATTTT. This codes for CASSYDPQAITDTQYF.

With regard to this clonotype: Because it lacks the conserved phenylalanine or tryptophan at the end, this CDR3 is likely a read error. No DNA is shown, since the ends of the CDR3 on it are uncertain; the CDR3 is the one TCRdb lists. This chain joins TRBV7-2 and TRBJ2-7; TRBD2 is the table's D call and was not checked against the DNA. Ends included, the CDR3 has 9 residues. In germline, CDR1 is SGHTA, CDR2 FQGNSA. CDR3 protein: CASSSNTLG.

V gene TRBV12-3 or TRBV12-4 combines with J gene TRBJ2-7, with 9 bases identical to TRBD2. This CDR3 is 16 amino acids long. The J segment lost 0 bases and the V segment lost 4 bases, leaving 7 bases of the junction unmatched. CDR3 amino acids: CASSSPTSGLSYEQYF. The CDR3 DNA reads TGTGCCAGCAGTTCCCCGACTAGCGGCCTCTCCTACGAGCAGTACTTC.

The CDR3 coding sequence is TGTGCCAGCAGTGCAGAACCGGGACAGATCTATGGCTACACCTTC. Translation: CASSAEPGQIYGYTF. V is TRBV2 and J is TRBJ1-2; 7 positions match TRBD1. CDR1 is SNHLY and CDR2 is FYNNEI in the germline V gene. CDR3 length equals 15 residues. The ends lost 4 bases at V and 4 bases at J; junction bases unmatched: 9.

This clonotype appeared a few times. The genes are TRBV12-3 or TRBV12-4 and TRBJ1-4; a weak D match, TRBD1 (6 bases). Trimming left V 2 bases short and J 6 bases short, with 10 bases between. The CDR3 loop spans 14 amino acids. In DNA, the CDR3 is TGTGCCAGCAGTTTACGGGACACGGATGAAAAACTGTTTTTT. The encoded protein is CASSLRDTDEKLFF.

CDR3 sequence (DNA): TGTGCCAGCAGACGCATAGGACAGGGACTTAACTATGGCTACACCTTC. Protein product: CASRRIGQGLNYGYTF. The gene calls are TRBV7-9 and TRBJ1-2, with TRBD1 matching 8 bases. The CDR3 spans 16 residues. V trimming: 6 bases; J trimming: 1 base; junction bases outside the gene matches: 10. The germline gives CDR1 SEHNR, CDR2 FQNEAQ (reference sequence). Complete variable domain (other parts from reference TRBV7-9 and TRBJ1-2): DTGVSQNPRHKITKRGQNVTFRCDPISEHNRLYWYRQTLGQGPEFLTYFQNEAQLEKSRLLSDRFSAERPKGSFSTLEIQRTEQGDSAMYLCASRRIGQGLNYGYTFGSGTRLTVV.

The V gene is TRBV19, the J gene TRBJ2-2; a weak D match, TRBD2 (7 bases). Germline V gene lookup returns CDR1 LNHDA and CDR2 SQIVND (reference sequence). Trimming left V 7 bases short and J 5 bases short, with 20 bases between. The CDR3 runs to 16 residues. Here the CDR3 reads CASTPRRGAGTGELFF. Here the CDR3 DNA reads TGTGCCAGTACCCCCCGCCGGGGGGCGGGGACCGGGGAGCTGTTTTTT.

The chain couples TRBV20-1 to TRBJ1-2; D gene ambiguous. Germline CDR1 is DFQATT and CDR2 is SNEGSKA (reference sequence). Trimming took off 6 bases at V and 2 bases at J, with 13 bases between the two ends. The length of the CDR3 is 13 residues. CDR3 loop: CSAGSPDNYGYTF. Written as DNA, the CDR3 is TGCAGTGCCGGATCCCCGGACAACTATGGCTACACCTTC.

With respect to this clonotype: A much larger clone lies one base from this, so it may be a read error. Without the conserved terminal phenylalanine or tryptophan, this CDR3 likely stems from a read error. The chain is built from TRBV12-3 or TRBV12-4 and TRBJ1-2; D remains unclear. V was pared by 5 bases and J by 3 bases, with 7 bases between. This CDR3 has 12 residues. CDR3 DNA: TGTGCCAGCAGTCCGGAACACTATGGCTACACCCTC. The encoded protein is CASSPEHYGYTL.

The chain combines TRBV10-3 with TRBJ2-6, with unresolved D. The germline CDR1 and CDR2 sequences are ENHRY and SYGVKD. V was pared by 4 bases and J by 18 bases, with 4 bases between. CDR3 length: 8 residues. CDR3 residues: CAISAQTF. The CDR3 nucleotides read TGTGCCATCAGTGCCCAGACTTTC.

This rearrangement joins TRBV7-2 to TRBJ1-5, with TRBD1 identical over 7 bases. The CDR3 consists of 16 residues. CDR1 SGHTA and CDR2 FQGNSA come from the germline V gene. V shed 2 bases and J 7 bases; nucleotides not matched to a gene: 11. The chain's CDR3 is CASSLFDRAWGQPQHF. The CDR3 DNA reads TGTGCCAGCAGCTTATTCGACAGGGCATGGGGGCAGCCCCAGCATTTT.

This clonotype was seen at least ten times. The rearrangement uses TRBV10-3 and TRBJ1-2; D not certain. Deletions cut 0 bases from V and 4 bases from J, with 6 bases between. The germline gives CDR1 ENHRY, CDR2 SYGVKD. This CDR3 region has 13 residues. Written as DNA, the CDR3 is TGTGCCATCAGTGAGTCGGAGCTCTATGGCTACACCTTC. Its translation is CAISESELYGYTF.

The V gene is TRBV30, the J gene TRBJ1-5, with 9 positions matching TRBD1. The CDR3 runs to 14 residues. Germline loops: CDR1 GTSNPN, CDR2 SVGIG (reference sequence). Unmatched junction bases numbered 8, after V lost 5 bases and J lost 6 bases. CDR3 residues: CAWSGTGNGQPQHF. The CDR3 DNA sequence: TGTGCCTGGTCAGGGACAGGGAACGGTCAGCCCCAGCATTTT.

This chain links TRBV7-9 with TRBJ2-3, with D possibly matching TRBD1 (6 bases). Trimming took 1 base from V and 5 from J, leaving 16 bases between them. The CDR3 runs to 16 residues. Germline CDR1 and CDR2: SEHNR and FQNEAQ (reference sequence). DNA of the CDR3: TGTGCCAGCAGCTTAGACTACAGGGTTCTGGAAGATACGCAGTATTTT. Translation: CASSLDYRVLEDTQYF.

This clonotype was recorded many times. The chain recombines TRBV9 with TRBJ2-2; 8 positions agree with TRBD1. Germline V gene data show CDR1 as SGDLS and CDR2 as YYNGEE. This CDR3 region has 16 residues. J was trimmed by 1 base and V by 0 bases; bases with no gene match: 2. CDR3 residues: CASSVAGGLNTGELFF. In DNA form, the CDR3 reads TGTGCCAGCAGCGTAGCAGGGGGCTTGAACACCGGGGAGCTGTTTTTT.

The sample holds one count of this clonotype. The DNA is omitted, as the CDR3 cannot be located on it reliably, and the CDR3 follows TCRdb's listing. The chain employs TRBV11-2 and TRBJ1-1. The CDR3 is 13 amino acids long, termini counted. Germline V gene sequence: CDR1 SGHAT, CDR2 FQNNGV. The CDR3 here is CASSVGRGTEALF.

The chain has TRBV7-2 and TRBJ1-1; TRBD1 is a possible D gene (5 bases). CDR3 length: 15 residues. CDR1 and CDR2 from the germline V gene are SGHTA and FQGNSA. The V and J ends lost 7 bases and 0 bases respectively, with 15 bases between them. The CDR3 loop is CASTVAGEMNTEAFF. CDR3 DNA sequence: TGTGCCAGCACCGTCGCGGGGGAAATGAACACTGAAGCTTTCTTT.

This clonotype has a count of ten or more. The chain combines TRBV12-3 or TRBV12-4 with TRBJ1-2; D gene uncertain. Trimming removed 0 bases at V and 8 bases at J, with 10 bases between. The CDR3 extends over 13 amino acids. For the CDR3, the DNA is TGTGCCAGCAGTTTAGCGCTCTACGAGGGCTACACCTTC. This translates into CASSLALYEGYTF.